These T cell receptor beta chains were read from a single sample in a study of blood T cell repertoires in COVID-19. Using immunoSEQ multiplex PCR, the repertoire was profiled, and TCRdb retains in-frame clones only, with some absent. This sample yields approximately 500,000 clones, of which 88% are seen a single time; roughly 1.9% belongs to the top ten. Specimen: PBMCs or T cells enriched from blood (not recorded which). Receptor source: a woman aged 40 to 49 who had recovered from COVID-19. CDR3s include the opening cysteine and the closing phenylalanine or tryptophan. The D gene is left open where the match is weak. The size of a clone is reported for some rows only, either as once, few or many, or as a class for expanded clones.

j_gene	v_gene	abundance	d_gene	CDR3nt	CDR3aa
TRBJ2-3	TRBV7-9	-	-	TGTGCCAGCAGCTTAGCGCAGGGGGGAAAAGATACGCAGTATTTT	CASSLAQGGKDTQYF
TRBJ2-7	TRBV3-1/TRBV3-2	-	-	TGTGCCAGCAGCCACGTTACTAGAACCTACGAGCAGTACTTC	CASSHVTRTYEQYF
TRBJ1-2	TRBV4-3	-	TRBD1	TGCGCCAGCAGCCAAGATCAGTACGGACAGGGGGAAGTGGATGGCTACACCTTC	CASSQDQYGQGEVDGYTF
TRBJ2-1	TRBV6-5	-	TRBD2	TGTGCCAGCACCCCTCTAGCGGGAGGGCACAATGAGCAGTTCTTC	CASTPLAGGHNEQFF
TRBJ2-3	TRBV11-3	-	-	TGTGCCAGCAGCTTCTCCGGGGGAGATACGCAGTATTTT	CASSFSGGDTQYF
TRBJ2-7	TRBV19	-	TRBD1	TGTGCCAGTAGTATCGGACAGGGGAGCTACGAGCAGTACTTC	CASSIGQGSYEQYF
TRBJ2-1	TRBV29-1	-	-	TGCAGCGCCTACAGGGCCAATGAGCAGTTCTTC	CSAYRANEQFF
TRBJ1-1	TRBV5-6	-	-	TGTGCCAGCAGCTTGGTGGCGGGGGAAGTGGCCACTGAAGCTTTCTTT	CASSLVAGEVATEAFF
TRBJ2-1	TRBV14	-	-	TGTGCCAGCAACCCCGCAGGGCGGACGAGCTCCTACAATGAGCAGTTCTTC	CASNPAGRTSSYNEQFF
TRBJ1-2	TRBV12-3/TRBV12-4	-	-	TGTGCCAGCACCCCGAGGGTGACATATGGCTACACCTTC	CASTPRVTYGYTF
TRBJ2-7	TRBV11-2	-	TRBD1	TGTGCCAGCAGCTTAGATGGGGGACAGGGGGCGCGGGAGCAGTACTTC	CASSLDGGQGAREQYF
TRBJ1-1	TRBV3-1/TRBV3-2	-	-	TGTGCCAGCAGCCAGGGGGGAACGGGAGCTTTCTTT	CASSQGGTGAFF
TRBJ2-7	TRBV6-1	-	TRBD2	TGTGCCAGCAGTCGGACTAGCGGGAGCTACGAGCAGTACTTC	CASSRTSGSYEQYF
TRBJ1-2	TRBV5-5	-	-	TGTGCCAGCAGCTCCGCGACTACAGAAACCTATGGCTACACCTTC	CASSSATTETYGYTF
TRBJ1-2	TRBV29-1	few	-	TGCAGCGTCGGCTCTGGCGGCGTAAGGCGTGGCTACACCTTC	CSVGSGGVRRGYTF
TRBJ2-5	TRBV7-9	-	-	TGTGCCAGCAGCTTAGGGACTCTAGCGAACCAAGAGACCCAGTACTTC	CASSLGTLANQETQYF
TRBJ1-1	TRBV19	-	-	TGTGCCAGTTTCAAGACTACTTTTTTAGGGGAAGCTTTCTTT	CASFKTTFLGEAFF
TRBJ2-1	TRBV27	-	TRBD2	TGTGCCAGCAGCCAGCCCCTCGAGGCTAGCGGGAGGGCGGATGAGCAGTTCTTC	CASSQPLEASGRADEQFF
TRBJ1-4	TRBV11-2	-	-	TGTGCCAGCAGCTTAGGGGCCGGGGGTAATGAAAAACTGTTTTTT	CASSLGAGGNEKLFF
TRBJ1-2	TRBV4-3	-	TRBD1	TGCGCCAGCAGCCAAGACGTCTGGGGACAGGGTGCCGGCTACACCTTC	CASSQDVWGQGAGYTF
TRBJ1-1	TRBV6-6	few	-	TGTGCCAGCAGTTCCACTTTGGTGAACACTGAAGCTTTCTTT	CASSSTLVNTEAFF
TRBJ2-2	TRBV19	-	TRBD2	TGTGCCAGTAAAGCGGGAGGTGCTACCGGGGAGCTGTTTTTT	CASKAGGATGELFF
TRBJ1-1	TRBV29-1	-	-	TGCAGCGTTGACGGTCCCTACAACACTGAAGCTTTCTTT	CSVDGPYNTEAFF
TRBJ2-2	TRBV19	-	TRBD2	TGTGCCAGTACATACAGGGGTGGTAGCGGGGGGTCCGGAGGAGTCGGGGAGCTGTTTTTT	CASTYRGGSGGSGGVGELFF
TRBJ1-1	TRBV6-2/TRBV6-3	-	-	TGTGCCAGCAGTTACGGGAGCGGGGGGCGCACTGAAGCTTTCTTT	CASSYGSGGRTEAFF
TRBJ2-7	TRBV7-2	once	-	TGTGCCAGCAGCACCTCCTATAGAGTCGAGCAGTACTTC	CASSTSYRVEQYF
TRBJ2-4	TRBV4-3	-	TRBD2	TGCGCCAGCAGCCAAGATACGAGGCTAGCGGGAAGGACTATTCAGTACTTC	CASSQDTRLAGRTIQYF
TRBJ2-2	TRBV4-3	-	TRBD2	TGCGCCAGCAGCTCGCTGGGGGGGAGGGACACCGGGGAGCTGTTTTTT	CASSSLGGRDTGELFF
TRBJ2-1	TRBV25-1	-	TRBD1	TGTGCCAGCAGTGAATGGGACAGCACCTACAATGAGCAGTTCTTC	CASSEWDSTYNEQFF
TRBJ1-2	TRBV15	-	TRBD1	TGTGCCACCAGCAGAGGGGGACAGGGGAAAGGCTACACCTTC	CATSRGGQGKGYTF
TRBJ1-1	TRBV5-6	-	-	TGTGCCAGCAGCCCAAGACGGGTCCCTGAAGCTTTCTTT	CASSPRRVPEAFF
TRBJ1-5	TRBV12-3/TRBV12-4	-	-	TGTGCCAGCAGTTTATTCTTCAATCAGCCCCAGCATTTT	CASSLFFNQPQHF
TRBJ2-6	TRBV6-2/TRBV6-3	-	-	TGTGCCAGCAGTTCCCCAGGTCGAATCTCTGGGGCCAACGTCCTGACTTTC	CASSSPGRISGANVLTF
TRBJ1-1	TRBV5-1	once	-	TGCGCCAGCAGCTTGGCCCAGAACACTGAAGCTTTCTTT	CASSLAQNTEAFF
TRBJ1-1	TRBV11-3	-	-	TGTGCCAGCAGCTATATAATGAACACTGAAGCTTTCTTT	CASSYIMNTEAFF
TRBJ1-1	TRBV27	-	-	TGTGCCAGCAGGGCGGCAGGGGACCCGAACACTGAAGCTTTCTTT	CASRAAGDPNTEAFF